This is a list of T cell receptor beta chains from one sample in a study of OX40 agonist ivuxolimab in advanced cancers. Only in-frame clones appear in the TCRdb table, and some are missing; sequencing was by immunoSEQ multiplex PCR. The repertoire holds tens of thousands of clones, with approximately 90% as singletons. The sequences come from CD4+ or CD8+ T cells sorted from blood, collected in a trial of the OX40 agonist ivuxolimab. The receptors shown here come from an adult with an advanced solid tumor such as melanoma, head and neck, liver or kidney cancer. CDR3s include the opening cysteine and the closing phenylalanine or tryptophan. The D gene is left open where the match is weak. Clone size appears in some rows only: once, few, many, or a class for an expanded clone.

size	D	V	J	DNA	CDR3
.	.	TRBV6-1	TRBJ2-7	TGTGCCTCAAGGTGGGAGGCGGGCAAAGGGTACGAGCAGTACTTC	CASRWEAGKGYEQYF
.	.	TRBV4-1	TRBJ2-1	TGCGCCAGTACCCTCATTGCGGGGAGCTCCTACAATGAGCAGTTCTTC	CASTLIAGSSYNEQFF
.	.	TRBV4-1	TRBJ2-1	TGCGCCAGCACCCAAGGGGGGGGTGGCCGAGGATCTGAGCAGTTCTTC	CASTQGGGGRGSEQFF
.	.	TRBV5-5	TRBJ1-1	TGTGCCAGCAGCTTCGGACAGATGAACACTGAAGCTTTCTTT	CASSFGQMNTEAFF
.	TRBD2	TRBV5-6	TRBJ2-5	TGTGCCAGCAGCGCGGGGGGCCAAGAGACCCAGTACTTC	CASSAGGQETQYF
.	.	TRBV6-6	TRBJ2-3	TGTGCCAGCAGCCCCTGGCGGGGAGGCGCAGATACGCAGTATTTT	CASSPWRGGADTQYF
.	TRBD1	TRBV7-8	TRBJ2-1	TGTGCCAGCAGCACAACAGGGGGCCCTTTTGGAAATGAGCAGTTCTTC	CASSTTGGPFGNEQFF
.	.	TRBV6-5	TRBJ1-1	TGTGCCAGCAGTTACTCAAGAGGAGGGGGCACTGAAGCTTTCTTT	CASSYSRGGGTEAFF
.	.	TRBV2	TRBJ2-7	TGTGCCAGCATTGGGAGGAGGCAAACCTACGAGCAGTACTTC	CASIGRRQTYEQYF
.	.	TRBV12-5	TRBJ1-2	TGTGCTAGTGGGGGCCTTTCGGGCCTTCACTATGGCTACACCTTC	CASGGLSGLHYGYTF
.	.	TRBV5-4	TRBJ2-2	TGTGCCATCCATGAGGGGTTTGGCACCGGGGAGCTGTTTTTT	CAIHEGFGTGELFF
.	.	TRBV5-1	TRBJ1-1	TGCGCCAGCAGCCAGGACGGGACTGAAGCTTTCTTT	CASSQDGTEAFF
once	.	TRBV11-2	TRBJ2-2	TGTGCCAGCAGCTTAGTTCCCGGGGAGCTGTTTTTT	CASSLVPGELFF
.	.	TRBV18	TRBJ2-3	TGTGCCAGCTCACCATTCAGGTACACAGATACGCAGTATTTT	CASSPFRYTDTQYF
.	TRBD2	TRBV11-2	TRBJ2-1	TGTGCCAGCAGCTTTTTCGGGGGGGCCGGCGGGAGATACAATGAGCAGTTCTTC	CASSFFGGAGGRYNEQFF
.	TRBD1	TRBV7-9	TRBJ1-1	TGTGCCAGCAGCCCTAGGGACAGGGTGAGCACTGAAGCTTTCTTT	CASSPRDRVSTEAFF
.	TRBD1	TRBV19	TRBJ1-1	TGTGCCAGTAGTATCCGGACAGGGGAAGCTTTCTTT	CASSIRTGEAFF
.	.	TRBV7-2	TRBJ2-3	TGTGCCAGCAGCTCATTATGGGGCACAGATACGCAGTATTTT	CASSSLWGTDTQYF
.	TRBD1	TRBV9	TRBJ2-5	TGTGCCAGCTCGAAGCCGGGACAGGGACAAGAGACCCAGTACTTC	CASSKPGQGQETQYF
.	.	TRBV11-2	TRBJ2-7	TGTGCCAGCAGCCAACAGGGTGTTCTGGGCGAGCAGTACTTC	CASSQQGVLGEQYF
.	.	TRBV19	TRBJ2-7	TGTGCCAGTAGTCCAGGGAGCTACGAGCAGTACTTC	CASSPGSYEQYF
once	.	TRBV29-1	TRBJ2-1	TGCAGCGTGGACCTTGGGGGTTACAATGAGCAGTTCTTC	CSVDLGGYNEQFF
.	TRBD2	TRBV7-6	TRBJ2-7	TGTGCCAGCAGCTCTTTAGCGGGGGGTACGTACGAGCAGTACTTC	CASSSLAGGTYEQYF
.	.	TRBV5-4	TRBJ1-4	TGTGCCAGCACCCGGGGACCGACAACTAATGAAAAACTGTTTTTT	CASTRGPTTNEKLFF
few	.	TRBV6-4	TRBJ2-1	TGTGCCAGCAGTGACGGGGCGGCTTCCTACAATGAGCAGTTCTTC	CASSDGAASYNEQFF
.	.	TRBV2	TRBJ1-2	TGTGCCAGCAGTGGGACAGAACAGAACTATGGCTACACCTTC	CASSGTEQNYGYTF
.	.	TRBV4-1	TRBJ2-1	TGCGCCAGCAGCCCACTTCAGGGGGGAATTTACAATGAGCAGTTCTTC	CASSPLQGGIYNEQFF
.	.	TRBV13	TRBJ2-7	TGTGCCAGCAGCCAAGGGGGCTCCTACGAGCAGTACTTC	CASSQGGSYEQYF
.	.	TRBV7-6	TRBJ2-7	TGTGCCAGCAGCTCTGTGGGGAACTCCTACGAGCAGTACTTC	CASSSVGNSYEQYF
.	TRBD1	TRBV27	TRBJ2-7	TGTGCCAGCAGTTTGGGACAGGGGACTACCTACGAGCAGTACTTC	CASSLGQGTTYEQYF
.	TRBD2	TRBV11-2	TRBJ2-1	TGTGCCAGCAGCTCGATGGGACTAAACAATGAGCAGTTCTTC	CASSSMGLNNEQFF
once	.	TRBV19	TRBJ2-1	TGTGCCAGTAGTCCTCGACAGGGCGGGAGCGATGAGCAGTTCTTC	CASSPRQGGSDEQFF
.	.	TRBV2	TRBJ1-4	TGTGCCAGCAATTCGTACGGTCCAGAAAAACTGTTTTTT	CASNSYGPEKLFF
.	.	TRBV11-2	TRBJ2-7	TGTGCCAGCAGCTTAGTAGGGGAGCACTACGAGCAGTACTTC	CASSLVGEHYEQYF
.	.	TRBV28	TRBJ2-5	TGTGCCAGCAGTTTTCGGGACGGTCAAGAGACCCAGTACTTC	CASSFRDGQETQYF
.	.	TRBV10-3	TRBJ1-6	TGTGCCATCAGTGAAGGCAGGGCGAGTTCACCCCTCCACTTT	CAISEGRASSPLHF
.	.	TRBV11-2	TRBJ1-2	TGTGCCAGCAGCTTAGAAGGGGCTCCTCATGGCTACACCTTC	CASSLEGAPHGYTF
.	.	TRBV19	TRBJ1-1	TGTGCCAGTAGTATGGGCGCGAACACTGAAGCTTTCTTT	CASSMGANTEAFF
.	.	TRBV6-5	TRBJ1-1	TGTGCCAGCAGTTACTCCCCGATCTGGGGGGAGGGTGCTTTCTTT	CASSYSPIWGEGAFF
.	TRBD1	TRBV15	TRBJ2-7	TGTGCCACTGGGACAGGGTGGTACGAGCAGTACTTC	CATGTGWYEQYF
.	TRBD1	TRBV6-6	TRBJ1-1	TGTGCCAGCAGTGCGGCCGGGACAGGGAACACTGAAGCTTTCTTT	CASSAAGTGNTEAFF
.	.	TRBV23-1	TRBJ2-3	TGCGCCAGCAGTCAATTGTGGGGCAGGGGGCGTTGTCGGGGGGGCACAGATACGCAGTATTTT	CASSQLWGRGRCRGGTDTQYF
.	TRBD1	TRBV6-5	TRBJ1-2	TGTGCCAGCGGACAGGGCCTGGAAGGCTACACCTTC	CASGQGLEGYTF
.	.	TRBV5-4	TRBJ1-4	TGTGCCAGCAGAAATGGGGGGACGGACGAAAAACTGTTTTTT	CASRNGGTDEKLFF
.	.	TRBV30	TRBJ1-6	TGTGCCTGGAGTATATACACAGGGAATTCACCCCTCCACTTT	CAWSIYTGNSPLHF
.	.	TRBV5-1	TRBJ2-1	TGCGCCAGCAGGGGGGAGGCGTACAATGAGCAGTTCTTC	CASRGEAYNEQFF
.	TRBD1	TRBV27	TRBJ2-7	TGTGCCAGCAGCTTACAAGGGGGCGGATGGGAGCAGTACTTC	CASSLQGGGWEQYF
.	.	TRBV7-6	TRBJ1-3	TGTGCCAGCAGCTTGACTGGCGCACTCTCTGGAAACACCATATATTTT	CASSLTGALSGNTIYF
once	.	TRBV4-2	TRBJ1-6	TGTGCCAGCAGCCAAAACACCCAGTCACCCCTCCACTTT	CASSQNTQSPLHF
.	TRBD1	TRBV5-1	TRBJ1-2	TGCGCCAGCAGCTGGACAGGGGGGTTAATTGGCTACACCTTC	CASSWTGGLIGYTF
.	.	TRBV5-1	TRBJ2-7	TGCGCCAGCAGCTTGGGACTCCGGGCCCTGAGCTCCTACGAGCAGTACTTC	CASSLGLRALSSYEQYF